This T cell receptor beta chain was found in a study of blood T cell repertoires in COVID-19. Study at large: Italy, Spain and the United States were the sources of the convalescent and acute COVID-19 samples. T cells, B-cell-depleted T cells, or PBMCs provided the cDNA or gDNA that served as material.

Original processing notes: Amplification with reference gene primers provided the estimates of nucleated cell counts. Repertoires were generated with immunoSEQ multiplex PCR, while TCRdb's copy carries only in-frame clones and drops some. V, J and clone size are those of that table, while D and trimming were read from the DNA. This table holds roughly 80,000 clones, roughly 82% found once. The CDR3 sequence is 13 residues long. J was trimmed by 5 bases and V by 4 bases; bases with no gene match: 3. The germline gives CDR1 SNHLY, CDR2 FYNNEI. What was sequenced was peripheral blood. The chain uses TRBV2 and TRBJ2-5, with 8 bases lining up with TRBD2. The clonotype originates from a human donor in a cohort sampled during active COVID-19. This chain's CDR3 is CASSGGLGETQYF. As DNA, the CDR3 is TGTGCCAGCAGTGGGGGACTAGGGGAGACCCAGTACTTC.